Listed here are 23 T cell receptor beta chains from one sample, sequenced in a study of blood T cell repertoires in COVID-19. The protocol was immunoSEQ multiplex PCR, while the TCRdb copy is restricted to in-frame clones and leaves out a portion. The sample carries 200,000 to 300,000 clones, approximately 90% recorded once. Sequencing was performed on PBMCs or T cells enriched from blood (not recorded which). Receptors were obtained from a man aged 35 to 55 who had recovered from COVID-19.

This clone was seen at least ten times. The gene calls are TRBV4-2 and TRBJ2-6; 7 bases map to TRBD1. The CDR3 is 16 residues long. The J segment lost 0 bases and the V segment lost 5 bases, leaving 4 bases of the junction unmatched. Germline CDR1 and CDR2: LGHNA and YNFKEQ. The CDR3 region is CASSEDRSSGANVLTF. CDR3 nucleotides: TGTGCCAGCAGCGAGGACAGGTCCTCTGGGGCCAACGTCCTGACTTTC.

The chain recombines TRBV19 with TRBJ2-3; 15 bases fit TRBD2. Looked up from germline, CDR1 is LNHDA and CDR2 is SQIVND (reference sequence). This CDR3 has 15 residues. J gave up 5 bases and V 6 bases, and 3 bases lay outside the gene matches. In DNA form, the CDR3 reads TGTGCCAGTAGCGCGGGACTAGCGGGGGGAGATACGCAGTATTTT. Translation: CASSAGLAGGDTQYF.

The chain combines TRBV27 with TRBJ2-3, with a weak D call TRBD1 (6 bases). V lost 2 bases and J 3 bases, leaving 15 bases between the germline ends. CDR1 MNHEY and CDR2 SMNVEV come from the germline V gene (reference sequence). The CDR3 is 16 residues long. CDR3 residues: CASSLRVPGTTDTQYF. The DNA of the CDR3 is TGTGCCAGCAGTTTAAGAGTACCCGGGACAACAGATACGCAGTATTTT.

The genes are TRBV4-1 and TRBJ2-5, with TRBD1 identical over 9 bases. CDR3 length: 15 amino acids. With 3 bases clipped from V and 2 bases from J, the junction kept 4 bases outside the gene matches. Germline lookup yields CDR1 MGHRA and CDR2 YSYEKL. The CDR3 coding sequence is TGCGCCAGCAGCCATCACGGGACAGGGCAAGAGACCCAGTACTTC. Translating gives CASSHHGTGQETQYF.

In this sample, this clone turned up once. The chain combines TRBV15 with TRBJ2-3; possibly TRBD2 for D (6 bases). The CDR3 extends over 12 amino acids. Trimming took off 4 bases at V and 8 bases at J, with 10 bases between the two ends. Germline V CDR1 and CDR2: LNHNV, YYDKDF (reference sequence). The DNA of the CDR3 is TGTGCCACCAGCATCGCCGGGGGTACGCAGTATTTT. Its translation is CATSIAGGTQYF.

This chain connects TRBV3-1 (or the pseudogene TRBV3-2) to TRBJ1-1; D unresolved. The V end was cut by 1 base, the J end by 2 bases, with 11 bases between. Germline V gene lookup returns CDR1 LGHDT and CDR2 YNNKEL (reference sequence). This CDR3 has 15 amino acids. CDR3 in DNA: TGTGCCAGCAGCCAAGGCGCGAACCTCAACACTGAAGCTTTCTTT. This sequence encodes CASSQGANLNTEAFF.

The chain carries TRBV18 and TRBJ1-1; D remains unclear. Germline CDR1 KGHSH, CDR2 LQKENI. This CDR3 contains 15 residues. V was clipped by 2 bases and J by 2 bases, with 12 bases between them. CDR3 in DNA: TGTGCCAGCTCACCAGTTTCGCAGGTTAACACTGAAGCTTTCTTT. Translated, it gives CASSPVSQVNTEAFF.

The gene calls are TRBV6-4 and TRBJ2-7; tentatively, D is TRBD2 (6 bases). V was shortened by 7 bases and J by 0 bases, with 13 bases between the two germline ends. The CDR3 runs 14 residues. Germline CDR1 and CDR2: MRHNA and SNTAGT. The CDR3 DNA reads TGTGCCAGCAAACTACCGGGGGTCTCCTACGAGCAGTACTTC. Its translation is CASKLPGVSYEQYF.

The V and J genes are TRBV12-3 or TRBV12-4 and TRBJ1-3; the D is unclear. Trimming removed 7 bases from V and 3 bases from J, with 4 bases in between. This CDR3 has 11 amino acids. This chain's CDR3 is CASTGGNTIYF. As DNA, the CDR3 is TGTGCCAGCACCGGTGGAAACACCATATATTTT.

The rearrangement uses TRBV28 and TRBJ2-7; D is perhaps TRBD1 (6 bases). Per germline, CDR1 MDHEN and CDR2 SYDVKM. V lost 2 bases and J lost 0, with 14 bases in between. This CDR3 has 16 residues. The DNA of the CDR3 is TGTGCCAGCAGTTTACTGACAGGATTGAGCTCCTACGAGCAGTACTTC. It codes for CASSLLTGLSSYEQYF.

This clone was counted a few times. J is TRBJ2-7 and V is TRBV27, with TRBD2 matching over 8 bases. Germline CDR1 MNHEY, CDR2 SMNVEV (reference sequence). V was clipped by 4 bases and J by 5 bases; unmatched bases: 7. This CDR3 has 14 amino acids. Written as DNA, the CDR3 is TGTGCCAGCAGTTCTCCGGGACTAGGGGACGAGCAGTACTTC. This encodes CASSSPGLGDEQYF.

The chain employs TRBV23-1 and TRBJ1-5, with D possibly TRBD1 on 6 matching bases. TRBV23-1 is marked as an open reading frame, function uncertain. This CDR3 spans 16 amino acids. The germline V and J ends were trimmed by 7 bases and 0 bases, with 16 bases remaining between them. The CDR3 nucleotides read TGCGCCAGCACCCCCGGACAGTGCTATAGCAATCAGCCCCAGCATTTT. Amino acids: CASTPGQCYSNQPQHF.

The V and J genes are TRBV21-1 and TRBJ2-7; no check of the table's D call, TRBD2, against the DNA was made. TRBV21-1 is a known pseudogene. CDR3 length: 17 amino acids. The CDR3 region has the DNA TGTGCCAGCAGCAAAGTTCGCTGGGCTAGCGGGGGGTACGAGCAGTACTTC. Translated, it gives CASSKVRWASGGYEQYF.

In its sample, this clone was seen a few times. The chain has TRBV2 and TRBJ2-3; D is perhaps TRBD2 (6 bases). Trimming stripped 5 bases from V and 0 bases from J, with 15 bases between. Germline CDR1 SNHLY, CDR2 FYNNEI. CDR3 length: 16 residues. The CDR3 here is CASSKLAFISTDTQYF. The CDR3 region has the DNA TGTGCCAGCAGTAAGCTAGCGTTTATTAGCACAGATACGCAGTATTTT.

The chain recombines TRBV5-1 with TRBJ1-1; unclear D gene. CDR3 length: 14 amino acids. Germline V lookup: CDR1 SGHRS, CDR2 YFSETQ. With 0 bases removed from V and 3 bases from J, the gap between germline ends came to 9 bases. The CDR3, as DNA: TGCGCCAGCAGCTTGGGAGCCGGGGACACTGAAGCTTTCTTT. This translates into CASSLGAGDTEAFF.

The chain links TRBV5-1 to TRBJ2-7; 11 nucleotides agree with TRBD2. J was trimmed by 0 bases and V by 0 bases; bases with no gene match: 5. This CDR3 is 17 amino acids long. Germline V gene lookup returns CDR1 SGHRS and CDR2 YFSETQ. This CDR3 is CASSLGLAGGYSYEQYF. DNA of the CDR3: TGCGCCAGCAGCTTGGGGCTAGCGGGAGGCTACTCCTACGAGCAGTACTTC.

V usage is TRBV24-1 and J usage is TRBJ1-1; a possible D gene is TRBD1 (6 bases). Trimming took 6 bases from V and 6 from J, leaving 7 bases between them. CDR3 length: 11 amino acids. Germline assignment: CDR1 KGHDR and CDR2 SFDVKD. The CDR3 spells CATSWGPEAFF. DNA of the CDR3: TGTGCCACCAGTTGGGGGCCTGAAGCTTTCTTT.

This clone occurred many times. The chain couples TRBV29-1 to TRBJ2-7, with D possibly being TRBD1 (5 bases). The length of the CDR3 is 13 residues. CDR1 is SQVTM and CDR2 is ANQGSEA in the germline V gene. The V and J ends lost 7 bases and 0 bases respectively, with 13 bases between them. The CDR3 reads CSASQESSYEQYF. The CDR3 region has the DNA TGCAGCGCATCACAGGAATCCTCCTACGAGCAGTACTTC.

The chain joins TRBV27 to TRBJ2-7, with 7 bases lining up with TRBD2. Looked up from germline, CDR1 is MNHEY and CDR2 is SMNVEV (reference sequence). This CDR3 spans 16 amino acids. Losses at the gene ends were 4 bases for V and 2 bases for J; bases not matched to a gene: 11. The CDR3, as DNA: TGTGCCAGCAGTTCCCTTAGCGGCGGGGGTCCCTACGAGCAGTACTTC. Translation: CASSSLSGGGPYEQYF.

V is TRBV28 and J is TRBJ2-5; 8 bases fit TRBD2. Trimming removed 9 bases from V and 0 bases from J; junction bases left unmatched: 6. The CDR3 has 14 residues. The germline V gene has CDR1 MDHEN and CDR2 SYDVKM. This chain's CDR3 is CASHSGVHQETQYF. The CDR3, as DNA: TGTGCCAGTCATAGCGGGGTTCACCAAGAGACCCAGTACTTC.

The rearrangement uses TRBV7-2 and TRBJ2-5, with 7 bases that match TRBD1. V trimming: 2 bases; J trimming: 1 base; junction bases outside the gene matches: 4. The CDR3 spans 15 residues. Germline V lookup: CDR1 SGHTA, CDR2 FQGNSA. The DNA of the CDR3 is TGTGCCAGCAGCTTAAGGGGGCGCGGCCAAGAGACCCAGTACTTC. Protein sequence: CASSLRGRGQETQYF.

The rearrangement joins TRBV18 to TRBJ1-2; 9 positions match TRBD1. The CDR3 has 17 amino acids. CDR1 and CDR2 from the germline V gene are KGHSH and LQKENI. V shed 3 bases, J shed 8 bases, and the junction held 16 bases outside the gene matches. DNA of the CDR3: TGTGCCAGCTCACCGAGCCGGGACAGGGAAGGTTATCGGGGCTACACCTTC. It specifies CASSPSRDREGYRGYTF.

V is TRBV7-8 and J is TRBJ1-5, with D maybe TRBD1 (6 bases). Per the germline V gene, CDR1 is SGHVS and CDR2 is FQNEAQ. The V end was cut by 2 bases, the J end by 0 bases, with 14 bases between. This CDR3 is built from 17 residues. The CDR3 protein is CASSLKRGQNSNQPQHF. As DNA, the CDR3 is TGTGCCAGCAGCTTAAAGAGGGGACAAAATAGCAATCAGCCCCAGCATTTT.